Listed below are T cell receptor beta chains from one sample, sequenced in a study of regulatory T cells in long-lasting Graves disease. Using its own MiXCR run on the multiplex PCR reads, TCRdb lists one record per CDR3 protein. This sample has 420,000 or so distinct CDR3 sequences, with roughly 15% found just once. The same data also contributed to another study, on T cells in Graves' hyperthyroidism and ophthalmopathy.

Sequenced material: peripheral blood mononuclear cells (PBMCs), taken at new diagnosis, from a patient treated with antithyroid drugs. The receptor source for this set is a woman younger than 35 with Graves disease. Both conserved end residues are part of each CDR3. The D gene is left open where the match is weak. Clone size is not always given. Where it is, it says once, few, many or a class for expanded clones.

V	size	D	J	DNA	CDR3
TRBV14	.	.	TRBJ1-1	TGTGCCAGCAGCCGAAAGACAGGCTCATCTGAAGCTTTCTTT	CASSRKTGSSEAFF
TRBV29-1	few	TRBD1	TRBJ2-7	TGCAGCGTTAATCCCGGGACAGGCTACGAGCAGTACTTC	CSVNPGTGYEQYF
TRBV10-1	few	TRBD1	TRBJ1-4	TGCGCCAGCAATCGACAGGGTGGTGAAAAACTGTTTTTT	CASNRQGGEKLFF
TRBV29-1	.	.	TRBJ2-7	TGCAGCGTTGAAATAACTGTATCCGAGCAGTACTTC	CSVEITVSEQYF
TRBV6-1	many	TRBD2	TRBJ2-1	TGTGCCAGCAGTACTAGCGCCCATGGGAGAGACAATGAGCAGTTCTTC	CASSTSAHGRDNEQFF
TRBV5-1	few	.	TRBJ2-7	TGCGCCAGCAGCGTGCACACCCCGGTGGGGGAGCAGTACTTC	CASSVHTPVGEQYF
TRBV15	few	TRBD1	TRBJ1-2	TGTGCCACCAGCACACAGGGGGTCTATGGCTACACCTTC	CATSTQGVYGYTF
TRBV28	many	.	TRBJ2-7	TGTGCCAGCAGTCCGGGGCGGGAACCTTCCTACGAGCAGTACTTC	CASSPGREPSYEQYF
TRBV7-2	many	.	TRBJ2-7	TGTGCCAGCAGCTTCACTGGTCAGGGCCACGAGCAGTACTTC	CASSFTGQGHEQYF
TRBV20-1	.	TRBD2	TRBJ2-1	TGCAGTGCTAGAGATTATTCCACAACTAGCGGGAGTTCGGGCAATGAGCAGTTCTTC	CSARDYSTTSGSSGNEQFF
TRBV6-1	few	.	TRBJ1-5	TGTGCCAGCAGTGCCCGGGACGATGTAAATCAGCCCCAGCATTTT	CASSARDDVNQPQHF
TRBV28	many	TRBD2	TRBJ2-5	TGTGCCAGCAGCAGGTTATGGGCTAGCGGGACCCAAGAGACCCAGTACTTC	CASSRLWASGTQETQYF
TRBV5-6	few	.	TRBJ1-1	TGTGCCAGCAGCTCAGGGACTTCGCCCAACACTGAAGCTTTCTTT	CASSSGTSPNTEAFF
TRBV2	few	TRBD2	TRBJ2-7	TGTGCCAGCAGTCTGCCGACTAGCGGGACATCCTACGAGCAGTACTTC	CASSLPTSGTSYEQYF
TRBV6-1	many	.	TRBJ1-1	TGTGCCAGCAGTAACACAGGGTATAACACTGAAGCTTTCTTT	CASSNTGYNTEAFF
TRBV14	few	TRBD2	TRBJ2-1	TGTGCCAGCAGCCAAGATGAGCATCGTCCTAGCGGGAGATCTGAGCAGTTCTTC	CASSQDEHRPSGRSEQFF
TRBV4-2	few	TRBD2	TRBJ2-3	TGTGCCAGCAGCCAAGATGGGCGAGTGGGACTAGCGGCAGATACGCAGTATTTT	CASSQDGRVGLAADTQYF
TRBV6-1	.	.	TRBJ1-2	TGTGTTACTCGTAGACGGGGACGCTCCTCAACTAACTATGGCTACACCTTC	CVTRRRGRSSTNYGYTF
TRBV29-1	many	.	TRBJ1-1	TGCAGCGTTATCCAGAGTGAAGCTTTCTTT	CSVIQSEAFF
TRBV20-1	.	TRBD1	TRBJ1-6	TGCAGTGCCGGTCGGGGACAGGGAACTTCACCCCTCCACTTT	CSAGRGQGTSPLHF
TRBV24-1	few	.	TRBJ2-1	TGTGCCACCAGTGATTTGTTTAGTCAGGGGAGGACTGATGAGCAGTTCTTC	CATSDLFSQGRTDEQFF
TRBV12-3/TRBV12-4	many	TRBD2	TRBJ2-1	TGTGCCAGCATGTTTTCCATGGGCGGGAGGTCATACAATGAGCAGTTCTTC	CASMFSMGGRSYNEQFF
TRBV6-1	few	.	TRBJ1-1	TGTGCCAGCCGATATGGGGGGACGAACACTGAAGCTTTCTTT	CASRYGGTNTEAFF
TRBV28	few	TRBD2	TRBJ2-1	TGTGCCAGCAGCCCCCTAGGACTAGCGGTTACCTACAATGAGCAGTTCTTC	CASSPLGLAVTYNEQFF
TRBV2	many	.	TRBJ2-5	TGTGCCAGCAGATGGGCAGGAGGAGAGACCCAGTACTTC	CASRWAGGETQYF
TRBV20-1	.	TRBD2	TRBJ2-3	TGCAGTGCTAGAGAGCGGGAGGGCAACACAGATACGCAGTATTTT	CSAREREGNTDTQYF
TRBV28	many	.	TRBJ1-5	TGTGCCAGCAGTTCCCCTAGCAGGAGACTCAATCAGCCCCAGCATTTT	CASSSPSRRLNQPQHF
TRBV2	many	.	TRBJ2-1	TGTGCCAGCCACACGGACAGCTCCTACAATGAGCAGTTCTTC	CASHTDSSYNEQFF
TRBV19	.	.	TRBJ1-1	TGTGCCAGTAGTATAGGCCCCTTCTCGGGCGCTGAAGCTTTCTTT	CASSIGPFSGAEAFF
TRBV5-1	few	TRBD1	TRBJ2-7	TGCGCCAGCAGCTTGGAGGACAGGGGGCTTTACGAGCAGTACTTC	CASSLEDRGLYEQYF
TRBV20-1	many	.	TRBJ2-1	TGCAGTGTCAGGGGTCTAGCGGACTACAATGAGCAGTTCTTC	CSVRGLADYNEQFF
TRBV12-3/TRBV12-4	.	.	TRBJ2-3	TGTGCCAGCAGTTACACGTCGGAAGGGGGGACCACAGATACGCAGTATTTT	CASSYTSEGGTTDTQYF
TRBV7-2	.	.	TRBJ1-5	TGTGCCAGCAGCTTAGAAAGGGCAGGGGTTAGTCAGCCCCAGCATTTT	CASSLERAGVSQPQHF
TRBV18	few	.	TRBJ2-2	TGTGCCAGCTCACCGGTCGCCGGGGAGCTGTTTTTT	CASSPVAGELFF
TRBV20-1	many	.	TRBJ1-2	TGCAGTGCTAGGGAGGGGGGGGATGGCTACACCTTC	CSAREGGDGYTF
TRBV11-3	many	TRBD2	TRBJ2-7	TGTGCCAGCAGCTCAACCAGCGGGAGGGGCGAGCAGTACTTC	CASSSTSGRGEQYF
TRBV7-9	few	.	TRBJ2-4	TGTGCCAGCAGCTTAGAGGTAGCCGGGATTCAGTACTTC	CASSLEVAGIQYF
TRBV20-1	few	.	TRBJ2-5	TGCAGTGCGGCTAGCAGTTACCAAGAGACCCAGTACTTC	CSAASSYQETQYF
TRBV11-2	many	TRBD2	TRBJ2-1	TGTGCCAGCAGCATACTAGCGGATAATGAGCAGTTCTTC	CASSILADNEQFF
TRBV20-1	few	.	TRBJ1-2	TGCAGTGCTAGAGATGACGGCAACTATGGCTACACCTTC	CSARDDGNYGYTF
TRBV7-3	.	.	TRBJ2-5	TGTGCCAGCGGCGTTTGGGCCGCCCAGAGGGCAGAGACCCAGTACTTC	CASGVWAAQRAETQYF
TRBV30	few	.	TRBJ1-1	TGTGCCTGGAGTGCTTTAGTTGGCACTGAAGCTTTCTTT	CAWSALVGTEAFF
TRBV4-1	.	TRBD2	TRBJ2-7	TGCGCCAGCAGCCGTCCGGGGGGCGAGCAGTACTTC	CASSRPGGEQYF
TRBV11-3	many	.	TRBJ2-3	TGTGCCAGCAGCTTAGCACAGGGCACAGATACGCAGTATTTT	CASSLAQGTDTQYF
TRBV20-1	few	.	TRBJ2-7	TGCAGTGCTGCGCGGCGGACCTACGAGCAGTACTTC	CSAARRTYEQYF